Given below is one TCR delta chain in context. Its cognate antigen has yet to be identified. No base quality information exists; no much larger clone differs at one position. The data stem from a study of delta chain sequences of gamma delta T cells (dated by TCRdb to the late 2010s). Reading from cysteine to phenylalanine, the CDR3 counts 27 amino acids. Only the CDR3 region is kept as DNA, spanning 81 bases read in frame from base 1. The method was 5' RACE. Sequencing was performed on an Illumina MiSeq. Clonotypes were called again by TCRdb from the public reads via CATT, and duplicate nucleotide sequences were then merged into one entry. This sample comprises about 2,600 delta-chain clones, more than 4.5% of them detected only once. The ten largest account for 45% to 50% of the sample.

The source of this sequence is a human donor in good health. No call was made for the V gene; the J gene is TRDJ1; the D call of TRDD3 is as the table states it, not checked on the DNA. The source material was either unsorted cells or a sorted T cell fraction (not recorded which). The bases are TGCAGTGGTATCAACGCAGAGTGTACTACTTCCTATTCATACTGGGGGATACGCTGGAGTGGGGGCGATAAACTCATCTTT. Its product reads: CSGINAECTTSYSYWGIRWSGGDKLIF.